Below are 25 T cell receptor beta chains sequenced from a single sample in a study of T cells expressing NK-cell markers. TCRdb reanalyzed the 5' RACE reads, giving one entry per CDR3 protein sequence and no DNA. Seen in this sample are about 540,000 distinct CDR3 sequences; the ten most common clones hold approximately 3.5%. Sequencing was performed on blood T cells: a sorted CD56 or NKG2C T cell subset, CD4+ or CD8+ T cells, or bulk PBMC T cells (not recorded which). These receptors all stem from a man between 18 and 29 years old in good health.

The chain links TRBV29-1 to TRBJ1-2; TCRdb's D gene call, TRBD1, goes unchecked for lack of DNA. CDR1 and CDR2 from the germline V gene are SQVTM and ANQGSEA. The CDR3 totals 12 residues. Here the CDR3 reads CSAPGTFYGYTF.

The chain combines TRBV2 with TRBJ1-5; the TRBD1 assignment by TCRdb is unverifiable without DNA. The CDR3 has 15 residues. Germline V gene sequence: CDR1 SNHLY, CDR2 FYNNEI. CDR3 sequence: CASSPGTGEGQPQHF.

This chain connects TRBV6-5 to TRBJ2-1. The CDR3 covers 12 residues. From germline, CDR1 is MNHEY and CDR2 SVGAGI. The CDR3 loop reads CASRGTYNEQFF.

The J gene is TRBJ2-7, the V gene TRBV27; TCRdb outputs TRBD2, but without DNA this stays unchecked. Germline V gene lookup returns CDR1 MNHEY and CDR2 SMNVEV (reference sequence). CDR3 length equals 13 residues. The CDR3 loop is CATRLAGSYEQYF.

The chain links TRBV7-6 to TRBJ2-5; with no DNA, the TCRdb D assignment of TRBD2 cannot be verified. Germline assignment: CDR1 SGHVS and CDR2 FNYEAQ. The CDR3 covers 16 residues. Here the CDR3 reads CASSLEVSGTAETQYF. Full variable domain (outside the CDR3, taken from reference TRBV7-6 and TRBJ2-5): GAGVSQSPRYKVTKRGQDVALRCDPISGHVSLYWYRQALGQGPEFLTYFNYEAQQDKSGLPNDRFSAERPEGSISTLTIQRTEQRDSAMYRCASSLEVSGTAETQYFGPGTRLLVL.

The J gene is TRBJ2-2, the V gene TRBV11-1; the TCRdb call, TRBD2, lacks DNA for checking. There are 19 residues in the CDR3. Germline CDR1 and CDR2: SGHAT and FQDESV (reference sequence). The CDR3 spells CASSLGRLAGAWNTGELFF.

The CDR3 spells CSAPDRGLNTGELFF. The chain is built from TRBV20-1 and TRBJ2-2; TCRdb outputs TRBD1, but without DNA this stays unchecked. The CDR3 has 15 residues. Germline-derived CDR1 and CDR2 are DFQATT and SNEGSKA (reference sequence).

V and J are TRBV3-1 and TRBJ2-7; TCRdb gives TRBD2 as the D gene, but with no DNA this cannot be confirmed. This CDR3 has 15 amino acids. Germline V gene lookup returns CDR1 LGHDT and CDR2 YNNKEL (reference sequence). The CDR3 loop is CASRKSGLADYEQYF.

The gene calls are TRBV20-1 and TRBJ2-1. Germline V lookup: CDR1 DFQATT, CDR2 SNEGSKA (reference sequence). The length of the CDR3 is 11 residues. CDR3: CSASYSTEQFF.

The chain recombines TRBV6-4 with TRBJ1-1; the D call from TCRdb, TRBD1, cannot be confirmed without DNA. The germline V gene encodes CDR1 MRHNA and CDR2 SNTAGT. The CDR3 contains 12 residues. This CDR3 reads CASRVQTGSDFF.

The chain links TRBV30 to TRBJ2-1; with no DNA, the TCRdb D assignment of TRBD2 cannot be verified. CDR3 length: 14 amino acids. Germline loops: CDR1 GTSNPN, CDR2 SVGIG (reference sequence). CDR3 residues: CAWSDWTSGRDAFF.

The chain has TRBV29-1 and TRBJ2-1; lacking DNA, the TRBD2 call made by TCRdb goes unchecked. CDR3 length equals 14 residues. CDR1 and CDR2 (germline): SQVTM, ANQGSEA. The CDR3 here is CSVWTSGSRNEQFF.

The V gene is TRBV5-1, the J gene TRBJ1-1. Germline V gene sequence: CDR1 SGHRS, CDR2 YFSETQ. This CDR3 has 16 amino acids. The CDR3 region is CASSASPRDIATEAFF.

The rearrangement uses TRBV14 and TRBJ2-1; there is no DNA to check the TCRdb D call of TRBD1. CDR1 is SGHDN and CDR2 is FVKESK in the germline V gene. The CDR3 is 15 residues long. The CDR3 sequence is CASSQNRGIRDEQFF.

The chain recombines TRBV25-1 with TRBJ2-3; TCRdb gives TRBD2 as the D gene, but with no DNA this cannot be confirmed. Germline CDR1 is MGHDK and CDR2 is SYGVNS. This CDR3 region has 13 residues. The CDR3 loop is CATSSGSPDTQYF.

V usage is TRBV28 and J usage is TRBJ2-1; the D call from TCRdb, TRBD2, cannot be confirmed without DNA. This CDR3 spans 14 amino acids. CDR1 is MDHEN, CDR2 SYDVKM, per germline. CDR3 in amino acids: CANSGTSGYNEQFF. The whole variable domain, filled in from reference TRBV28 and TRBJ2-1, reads DVKVTQSSRYLVKRTGEKVFLECVQDMDHENMFWYRQDPGLGLRLIYFSYDVKMKEKGDIPEGYSVSREKKERFSLILESASTNQTSMYLCANSGTSGYNEQFFGPGTRLTVL.

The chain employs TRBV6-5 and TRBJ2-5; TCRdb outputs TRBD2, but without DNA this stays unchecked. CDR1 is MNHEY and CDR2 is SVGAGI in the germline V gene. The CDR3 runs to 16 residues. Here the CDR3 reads CASSYKLAGGQETQYF.

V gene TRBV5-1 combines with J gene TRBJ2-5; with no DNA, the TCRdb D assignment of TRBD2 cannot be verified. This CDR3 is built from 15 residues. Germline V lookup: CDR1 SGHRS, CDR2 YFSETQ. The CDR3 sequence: CASSLSSATQETQYF.

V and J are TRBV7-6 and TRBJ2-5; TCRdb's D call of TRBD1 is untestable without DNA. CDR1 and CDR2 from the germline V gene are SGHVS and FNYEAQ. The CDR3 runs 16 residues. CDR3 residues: CASSLEGAGGQETQYF.

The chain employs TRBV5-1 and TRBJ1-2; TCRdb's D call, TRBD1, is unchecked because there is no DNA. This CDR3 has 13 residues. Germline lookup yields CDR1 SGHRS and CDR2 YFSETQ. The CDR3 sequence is CASSLVAPSGYTF.

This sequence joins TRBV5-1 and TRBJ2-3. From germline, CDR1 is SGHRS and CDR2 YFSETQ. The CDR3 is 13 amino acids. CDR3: CASSIGPSDTQYF.

CDR3 in amino acids: CASSPRTGWIAKLFF. This chain uses TRBV12-3 or TRBV12-4 with TRBJ1-4; TCRdb reports TRBD1, a call that lacks DNA to check it against. This CDR3 region has 15 residues.

This CDR3 reads CAISESIMGTDTQYF. The chain couples TRBV10-3 to TRBJ2-3. Germline-derived CDR1 and CDR2 are ENHRY and SYGVKD. This CDR3 has 15 residues.

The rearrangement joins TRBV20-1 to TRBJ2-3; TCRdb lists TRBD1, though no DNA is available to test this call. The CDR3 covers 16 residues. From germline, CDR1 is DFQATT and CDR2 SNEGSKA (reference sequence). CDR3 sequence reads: CSARMGVGQGGHTQYF.

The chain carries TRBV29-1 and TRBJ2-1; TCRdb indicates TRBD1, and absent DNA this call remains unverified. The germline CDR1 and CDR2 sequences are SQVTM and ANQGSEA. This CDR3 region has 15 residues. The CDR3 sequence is CSVAGREGLQNEQFF.